This T cell receptor (beta chain) appears in the sequencing data of a study of OX40 agonist ivuxolimab in advanced cancers. This clone was seen more than once but under ten times. Germline lookup yields CDR1 SGHRS and CDR2 YFSETQ. Trimming took off 5 bases at V and 3 bases at J, with 14 bases between the two ends. CDR3 length equals 14 residues. Using immunoSEQ multiplex PCR, the repertoire was profiled, and TCRdb retains in-frame clones only, with some absent. This table has approximately 47,000 clones, 80% to 85% appearing once. This clonotype was sampled from an adult with an advanced solid tumor such as melanoma, head and neck, liver or kidney cancer. The starting material was CD4+ or CD8+ T cells sorted from blood, obtained in a trial of the OX40 agonist ivuxolimab. The chain joins TRBV5-1 to TRBJ1-1; D might be TRBD1 (6 bases). CDR3 sequence (DNA): TGCGCCAGCAGAGAGAGGGGGGCTTACACTGAAGCTTTCTTT. It is translated as CASRERGAYTEAFF.